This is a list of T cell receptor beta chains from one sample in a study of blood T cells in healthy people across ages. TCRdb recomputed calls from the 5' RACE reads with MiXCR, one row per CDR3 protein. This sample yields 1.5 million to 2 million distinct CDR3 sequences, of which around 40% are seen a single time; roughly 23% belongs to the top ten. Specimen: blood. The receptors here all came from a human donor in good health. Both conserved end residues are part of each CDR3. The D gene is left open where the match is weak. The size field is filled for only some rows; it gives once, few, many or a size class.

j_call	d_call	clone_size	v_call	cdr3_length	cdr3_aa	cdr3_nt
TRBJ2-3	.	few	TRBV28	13	CASITPSTDTQYF	TGTGCCAGCATTACGCCTAGCACAGATACGCAGTATTTT
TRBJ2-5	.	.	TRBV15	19	CATSRDRTTGTGHRKTQYF	TGTGCCACCAGCAGAGATAGGACTACTGGAACGGGACACAGGAAGACCCAGTACTTC
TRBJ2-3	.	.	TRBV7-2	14	CASSLNARTDTQYF	TGTGCCAGCAGCTTAAATGCCCGCACAGATACGCAGTATTTT
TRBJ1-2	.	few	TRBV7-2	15	CASSLATTVNYGYTF	TGTGCCAGCAGCTTAGCGACGACCGTTAACTATGGCTACACCTTC
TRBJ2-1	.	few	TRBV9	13	CASSVRGNNEQFF	TGTGCCAGCAGCGTACGGGGCAACAATGAGCAGTTCTTC
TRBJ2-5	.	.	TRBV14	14	CASSPLGGEETQYF	TGTGCCAGCAGCCCCCTTGGCGGGGAAGAGACCCAGTACTTC
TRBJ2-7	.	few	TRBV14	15	CASSQVISASYEQYF	TGTGCCAGCAGCCAAGTGATTTCCGCGTCCTACGAGCAGTACTTC
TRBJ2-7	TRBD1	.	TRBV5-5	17	CASRDRDRALLLSEQYF	TGTGCCAGCAGAGACCGGGACAGGGCCCTTTTACTGTCCGAGCAGTACTTC
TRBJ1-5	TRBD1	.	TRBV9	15	CASSATTGQNQPQHF	TGTGCCAGCAGCGCCACGACAGGGCAGAATCAGCCCCAGCATTTT
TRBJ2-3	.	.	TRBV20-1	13	CRARPAGTDTQYF	TGCAGAGCCCGCCCGGCGGGGACAGATACGCAGTATTTT
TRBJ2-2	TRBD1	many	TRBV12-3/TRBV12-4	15	CASSPNRGGTGELFF	TGTGCCAGCAGTCCTAACAGGGGTGGCACCGGGGAGCTGTTTTTT
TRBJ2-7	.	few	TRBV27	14	CASSVDRRAYEQYF	TGTGCCAGCAGTGTTGACAGGAGAGCCTACGAGCAGTACTTC
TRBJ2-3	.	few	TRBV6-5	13	CASKLSSTDTQYF	TGTGCCAGCAAGTTAAGTTCTACAGATACGCAGTATTTT
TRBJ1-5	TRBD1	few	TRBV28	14	CASKGDRGWEPQHF	TGTGCCAGCAAGGGGGACAGGGGTTGGGAGCCCCAGCATTTT
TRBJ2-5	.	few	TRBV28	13	CASSTLLGKTQYF	TGTGCCAGCAGCACCCTTTTGGGTAAGACCCAGTACTTC
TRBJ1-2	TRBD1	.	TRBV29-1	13	CSVVDRENYGYTF	TGCAGCGTTGTTGACAGGGAGAACTATGGCTACACCTTC
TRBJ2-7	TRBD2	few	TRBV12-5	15	CASGLNSGGPYEQYF	TGTGCTAGTGGTCTCAACAGCGGGGGACCCTACGAGCAGTACTTC
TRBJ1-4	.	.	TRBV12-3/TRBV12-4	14	CASSRSDQNEKLFF	TGTGCCAGCAGTAGGTCGGATCAAAATGAAAAACTGTTTTTT
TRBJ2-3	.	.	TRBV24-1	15	CATSDPSPLGGTQYF	TGTGCCACCAGTGATCCGTCTCCCCTGGGGGGTACGCAGTATTTT
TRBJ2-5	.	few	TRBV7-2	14	CASSLFGGPETQYF	TGTGCCAGCAGCTTATTCGGGGGCCCGGAGACCCAGTACTTC
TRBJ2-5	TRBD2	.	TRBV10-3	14	CAISPGLASETQYF	TGTGCCATCAGTCCGGGACTAGCATCGGAGACCCAGTACTTC
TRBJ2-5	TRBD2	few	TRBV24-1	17	CATSDLFPASGQETQYF	TGTGCCACCAGTGATTTGTTTCCGGCTAGCGGACAAGAGACCCAGTACTTC
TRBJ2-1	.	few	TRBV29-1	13	CSVEGRSDGEQFF	TGCAGCGTTGAAGGGCGGTCGGACGGTGAGCAGTTCTTC
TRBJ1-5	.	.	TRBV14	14	CASSPMTEGQPQHF	TGTGCCAGCAGCCCTATGACCGAGGGTCAGCCCCAGCATTTT
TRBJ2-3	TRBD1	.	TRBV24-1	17	CATSDSLGTGGTDTQYF	TGTGCCACCAGTGATTCGCTTGGGACAGGGGGCACAGATACGCAGTATTTT
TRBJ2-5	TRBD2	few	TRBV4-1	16	CASSPRTSGGRETQYF	TGCGCCAGCAGCCCGCGGACTAGCGGGGGTCGTGAGACCCAGTACTTC
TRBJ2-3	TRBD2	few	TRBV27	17	CASSLRPLAGAIDTQYF	TGTGCCAGCAGTTTAAGGCCCCTAGCGGGGGCCATAGATACGCAGTATTTT
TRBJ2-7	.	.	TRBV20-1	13	CSASLGARGEQYF	TGCAGTGCTAGTTTGGGGGCACGGGGCGAGCAGTACTTC
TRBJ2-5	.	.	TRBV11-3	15	CASSNPFGQKETQYF	TGTGCCAGCAGCAACCCCTTCGGACAGAAAGAGACCCAGTACTTC
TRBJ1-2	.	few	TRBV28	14	CASSHPLLSDGYTF	TGTGCCAGCAGCCATCCGCTTCTCTCGGATGGCTACACCTTC
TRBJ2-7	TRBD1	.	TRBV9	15	CASSVDGTATYEQYF	TGTGCCAGCAGCGTAGACGGGACAGCAACCTACGAGCAGTACTTC
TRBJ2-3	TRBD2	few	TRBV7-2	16	CASSLALLAGGDTQYF	TGTGCCAGCAGCTTAGCGCTTTTAGCGGGGGGGGATACGCAGTATTTT
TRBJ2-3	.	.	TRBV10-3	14	CAISEQAGWGMQYF	TGTGCCATCAGTGAGCAGGCCGGATGGGGTATGCAGTATTTT
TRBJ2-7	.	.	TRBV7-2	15	CASSLLAGSPYEQYF	TGTGCCAGCAGCTTACTCGCGGGGAGTCCCTATGAGCAGTACTTC
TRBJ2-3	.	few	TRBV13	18	CASSSRVPGDTSTDTQYF	TGTGCCAGCAGCTCACGAGTCCCAGGGGATACTAGCACAGATACGCAGTATTTT
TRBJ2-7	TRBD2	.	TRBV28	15	CASSLWRGGQYEQYF	TGTGCCAGCAGTTTATGGCGGGGGGGACAATACGAGCAGTACTTC
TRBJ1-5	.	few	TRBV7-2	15	CASSLSSGVNQPQHF	TGTGCCAGCAGCTTATCCTCGGGGGTCAATCAGCCCCAGCATTTT
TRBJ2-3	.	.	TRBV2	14	CASSDYGETDTQYF	TGTGCCAGCAGTGATTATGGGGAGACAGATACGCAGTATTTT
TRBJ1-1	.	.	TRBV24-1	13	CATADSSFTEAFF	TGTGCCACCGCGGACAGTTCATTCACTGAAGCTTTCTTT
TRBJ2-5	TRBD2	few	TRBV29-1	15	CSVEMGGGGTETQYF	TGCAGCGTTGAAATGGGCGGGGGGGGCACAGAGACCCAGTACTTC
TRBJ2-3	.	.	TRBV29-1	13	CSVRRLYTDTQYF	TGCAGCGTTCGGCGGCTATACACAGATACGCAGTATTTT
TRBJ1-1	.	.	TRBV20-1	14	CSAREQGLNTEAFF	TGCAGTGCTAGAGAGCAGGGCCTGAACACTGAAGCTTTCTTT
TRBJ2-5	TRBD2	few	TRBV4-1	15	CASSQILAGGETQYF	TGCGCCAGCAGCCAAATACTAGCGGGGGGCGAGACCCAGTACTTC
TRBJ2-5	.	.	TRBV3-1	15	CASSHRLVGQETQYF	TGTGCCAGCAGCCACCGACTAGTCGGCCAGGAGACCCAGTACTTC
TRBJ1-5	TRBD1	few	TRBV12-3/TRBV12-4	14	CASRSQGLNQPQHF	TGTGCCAGCAGATCACAGGGGCTCAATCAGCCCCAGCATTTT
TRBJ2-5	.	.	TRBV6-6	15	CASSTTAGGQETQYF	TGTGCCAGCAGTACCACGGCCGGGGGCCAAGAGACCCAGTACTTC
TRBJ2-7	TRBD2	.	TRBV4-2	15	CASSHRSGGAYEQYF	TGTGCCAGCAGCCACCGGAGCGGGGGGGCCTACGAGCAGTACTTC
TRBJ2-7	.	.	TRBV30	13	CAWSSRQVYEQYF	TGTGCCTGGAGCAGCAGACAGGTCTACGAGCAGTACTTC
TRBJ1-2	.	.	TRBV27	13	CASSPGANYDYTF	TGTGCCAGCAGTCCCGGGGCTAACTATGACTACACCTTC
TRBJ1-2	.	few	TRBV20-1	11	CSAAGDAGYTF	TGCAGCGCAGCAGGGGACGCGGGCTACACCTTC
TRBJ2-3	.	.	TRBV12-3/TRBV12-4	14	CASRGSTRTDTQYF	TGTGCCAGCAGGGGCTCGACGAGGACAGATACGCAGTATTTT
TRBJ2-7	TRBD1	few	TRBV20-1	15	CSARTLGTGAYEQYF	TGCAGTGCTAGAACCCTTGGGACAGGCGCCTACGAGCAGTACTTC
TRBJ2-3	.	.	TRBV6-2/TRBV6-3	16	CASSWAGVDGADTQYF	TGTGCCAGCAGTTGGGCCGGGGTCGACGGCGCAGATACGCAGTATTTT
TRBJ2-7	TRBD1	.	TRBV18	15	CASSKTGDNVYEQYF	TGTGCCAGCTCTAAGACAGGGGACAACGTCTACGAGCAGTACTTC
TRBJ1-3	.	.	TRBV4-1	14	CASSQAISGNTIYF	TGCGCCAGCAGCCAGGCTATCTCTGGAAACACCATATATTTT
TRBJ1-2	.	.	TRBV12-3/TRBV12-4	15	CASSTKRGQGGRYTF	TGTGCCAGCAGTACCAAGCGGGGGCAGGGTGGTCGCTACACCTTC
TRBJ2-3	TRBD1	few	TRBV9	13	CASSGRDRGTQYF	TGTGCCAGCAGCGGCCGGGACAGGGGTACGCAGTATTTT
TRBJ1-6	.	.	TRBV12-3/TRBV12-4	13	CASQTRIDSPRHF	TGTGCCAGCCAAACAAGGATCGATTCACCCCGCCACTTT
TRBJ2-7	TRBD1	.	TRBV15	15	CATSRDLGTVYEQYF	TGTGCCACCAGCAGAGATCTAGGGACAGTCTACGAGCAGTACTTC
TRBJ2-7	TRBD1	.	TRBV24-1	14	CATSDHTGGREQYF	TGTGCCACCAGTGACCATACAGGGGGACGCGAGCAGTACTTC